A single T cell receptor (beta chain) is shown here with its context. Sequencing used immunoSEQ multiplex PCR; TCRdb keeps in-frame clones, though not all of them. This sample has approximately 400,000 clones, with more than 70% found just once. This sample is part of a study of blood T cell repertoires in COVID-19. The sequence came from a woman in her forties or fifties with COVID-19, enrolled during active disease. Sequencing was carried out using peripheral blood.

DNA for the CDR3: TGTGCCAGCAACAGGGACAGGTTACCTTACGAGCAGTACTTC. This translates into CASNRDRLPYEQYF. The chain links TRBV5-6 to TRBJ2-7, with 8 bases that match TRBD1. CDR1 and CDR2 from the germline V gene are SGHDT and YYEEEE. V was clipped by 6 bases and J by 4 bases; unmatched bases: 9. This CDR3 has 14 residues.